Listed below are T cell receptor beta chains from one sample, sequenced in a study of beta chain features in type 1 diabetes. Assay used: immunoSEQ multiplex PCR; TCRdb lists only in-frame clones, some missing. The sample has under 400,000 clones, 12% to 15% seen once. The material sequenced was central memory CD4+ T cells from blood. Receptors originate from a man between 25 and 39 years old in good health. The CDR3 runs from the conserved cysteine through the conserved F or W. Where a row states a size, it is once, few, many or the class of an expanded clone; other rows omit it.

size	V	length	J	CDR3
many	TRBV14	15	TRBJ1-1	CASSQLRQGGTEAFF
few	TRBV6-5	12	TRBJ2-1	CASSYNGGEQFF
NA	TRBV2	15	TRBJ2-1	CASSEVTGGTDEQFF
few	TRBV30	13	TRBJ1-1	CAWTNLRRGHPFF
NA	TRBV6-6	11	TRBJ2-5	CASKNTETQYF
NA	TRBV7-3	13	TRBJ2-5	CASSRSRDETQYF
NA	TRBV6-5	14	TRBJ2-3	CASSYTTSTDTQYF
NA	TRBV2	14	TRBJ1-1	CASRPGRMNTEAFF
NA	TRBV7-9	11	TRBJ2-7	CASSVVYEQYF
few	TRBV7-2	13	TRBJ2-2	CASSRRDGGELFF
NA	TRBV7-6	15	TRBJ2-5	CASSLSGIAPETQYF
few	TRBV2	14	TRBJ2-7	CASSDGGNTYEQYF
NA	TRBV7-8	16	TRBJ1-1	CASSPDRGRGGTEAFF
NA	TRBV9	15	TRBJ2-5	CASSGTTRVGETQYF
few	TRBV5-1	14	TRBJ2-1	CASSLGTSSNEQFF
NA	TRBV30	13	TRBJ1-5	CAWSKGSNQPQHF
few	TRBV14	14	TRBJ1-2	CASSQVSSAYGYTF
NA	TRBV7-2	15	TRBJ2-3	CASRGPNSQGDTQYF
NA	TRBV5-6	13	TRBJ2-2	CASSFTGTGELFF
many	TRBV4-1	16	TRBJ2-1	CASSQGAAGPPNEQFF
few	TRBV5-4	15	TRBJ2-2	CASSQATQNTGELFF
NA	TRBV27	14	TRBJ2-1	CASSARTFMNEQFF
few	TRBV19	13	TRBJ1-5	CASTGISNQPQHF
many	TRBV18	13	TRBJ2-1	CASSPRETHEQFF
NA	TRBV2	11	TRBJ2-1	CASREYNEQFF
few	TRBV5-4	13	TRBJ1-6	CASSLTQNSPLHF
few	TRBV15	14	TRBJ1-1	CATSRDTVNTEAFF
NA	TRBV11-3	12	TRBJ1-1	CASSLNGKEAFF
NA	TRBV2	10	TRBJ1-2	CASQDASYTF
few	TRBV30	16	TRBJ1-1	CAWSVPFMSPNTEAFF
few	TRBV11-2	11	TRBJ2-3	CASSLADTQYF
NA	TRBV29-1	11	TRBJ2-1	CSVRGTLEQFF
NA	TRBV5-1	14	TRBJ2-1	CASSRGGGQSGEFF
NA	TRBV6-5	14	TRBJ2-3	CASTSGTATDTQYF
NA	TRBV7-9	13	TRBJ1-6	CASSFRDSAPLHF
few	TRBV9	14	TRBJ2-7	CASSVGSMGEEQYF